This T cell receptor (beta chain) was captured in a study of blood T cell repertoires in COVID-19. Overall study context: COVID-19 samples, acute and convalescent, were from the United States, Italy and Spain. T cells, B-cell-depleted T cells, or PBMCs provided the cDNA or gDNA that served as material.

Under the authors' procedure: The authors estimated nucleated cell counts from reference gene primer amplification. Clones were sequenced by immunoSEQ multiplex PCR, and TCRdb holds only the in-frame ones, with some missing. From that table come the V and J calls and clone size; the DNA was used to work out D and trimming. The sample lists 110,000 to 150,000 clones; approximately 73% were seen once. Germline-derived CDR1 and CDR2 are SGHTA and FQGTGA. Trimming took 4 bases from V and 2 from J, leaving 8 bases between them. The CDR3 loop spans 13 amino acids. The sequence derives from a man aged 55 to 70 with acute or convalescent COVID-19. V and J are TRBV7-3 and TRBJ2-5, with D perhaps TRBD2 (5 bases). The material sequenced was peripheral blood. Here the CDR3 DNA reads TGTGCCAGCAGCTCCGGGAATCAAGAGACCCAGTACTTC. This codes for CASSSGNQETQYF.